These T cell receptor beta chains were read from a single sample in a study of cytomegalovirus exposure and HLA in healthy donors. Method: immunoSEQ multiplex PCR; TCRdb's copy keeps in-frame clones and lacks some. The sample includes approximately 79,000 clones, 60% to 85% of them seen just once. The material sequenced was PBMCs. Receptors originate from a male donor in good health and CMV-seropositive. The conserved cysteine and the conserved F or W are not part of the CDR3 here. Clone size is shown for a subset of rows, as once, few, many or a class of expanded clone.

CDR3: ASRTSWGAYEQY
J: TRBJ2-7
size: NA
V: TRBV28

CDR3: ASSSRQGWETQY
J: TRBJ2-5
size: once
V: TRBV19

CDR3: ASSVDSSSYEQY
J: TRBJ2-7
size: NA
V: TRBV6-5

CDR3: ASSAGTEQY
J: TRBJ2-7
size: few
V: TRBV6-5

CDR3: ASRGLSDGYT
J: TRBJ1-2
size: once
V: TRBV27

CDR3: ASSQAAGDADTQY
J: TRBJ2-3
size: NA
V: TRBV11-3

CDR3: ASSFRRGSSYEQY
J: TRBJ2-7
size: NA
V: TRBV7-2

CDR3: ASSSPDRVYEQY
J: TRBJ2-7
size: NA
V: TRBV28

CDR3: ASTRGRVNTEAF
J: TRBJ1-1
size: NA
V: TRBV19

CDR3: ASSPGVRATGEQY
J: TRBJ2-7
size: once
V: TRBV7-8

CDR3: ATHGGPVNTEAF
J: TRBJ1-1
size: NA
V: TRBV19

CDR3: ASWKEGQETQY
J: TRBJ2-5
size: NA
V: TRBV19

CDR3: ASSFNSGGSYNSPLH
J: TRBJ1-6
size: once
V: TRBV27

CDR3: ASSLPVTEAF
J: TRBJ1-1
size: once
V: TRBV5-8